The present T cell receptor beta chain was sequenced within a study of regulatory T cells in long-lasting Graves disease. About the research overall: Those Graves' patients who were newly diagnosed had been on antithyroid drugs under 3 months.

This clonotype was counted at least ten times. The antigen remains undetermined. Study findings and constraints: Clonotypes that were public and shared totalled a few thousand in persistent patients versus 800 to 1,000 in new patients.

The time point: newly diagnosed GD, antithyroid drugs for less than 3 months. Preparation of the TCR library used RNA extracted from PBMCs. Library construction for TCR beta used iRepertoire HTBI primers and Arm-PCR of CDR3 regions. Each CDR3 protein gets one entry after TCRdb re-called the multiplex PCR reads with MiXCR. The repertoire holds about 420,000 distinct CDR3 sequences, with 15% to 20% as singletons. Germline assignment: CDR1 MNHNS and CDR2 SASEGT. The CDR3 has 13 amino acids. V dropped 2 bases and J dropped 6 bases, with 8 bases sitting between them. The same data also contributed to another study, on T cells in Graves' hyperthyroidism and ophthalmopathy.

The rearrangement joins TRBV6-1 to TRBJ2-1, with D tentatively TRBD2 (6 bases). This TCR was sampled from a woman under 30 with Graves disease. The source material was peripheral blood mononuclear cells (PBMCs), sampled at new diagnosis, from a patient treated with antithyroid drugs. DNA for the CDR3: TGTGCCAGCAGTGAAATGGAGGGCAATGAGCAGTTCTTC. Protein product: CASSEMEGNEQFF.